These T cell receptor beta chains were read from a single sample in a study of PD-1 blockade in mismatch repair-deficient tumors. TCRdb's table, derived via immunoSEQ multiplex PCR, lists solely in-frame clones and lacks some. The sample has tens of thousands of clones, around 73% seen once. The sample consisted of peripheral blood, taken 2 weeks after starting pembrolizumab. Every receptor here comes from an adult with mismatch repair-deficient cancer. Both conserved end residues are part of each CDR3. The D gene is left open where the match is weak. Clone size is stated in some rows and not others, as once, few, many or a class when expanded.

D	J	size	V	CDR3	DNA
-	TRBJ2-6	-	TRBV10-3	CAISESGPNSGANVLTF	TGTGCCATCAGTGAGTCCGGACCGAACTCTGGGGCCAACGTCCTGACTTTC
-	TRBJ2-1	-	TRBV18	CASSPNVYPSSYNEQFF	TGTGCCAGCTCACCAAACGTCTATCCGAGCTCCTACAATGAGCAGTTCTTC
-	TRBJ2-2	once	TRBV27	CASSLEEGRTGELFF	TGTGCCAGCAGTTTGGAGGAGGGCAGAACCGGGGAGCTGTTTTTT
TRBD1	TRBJ2-7	-	TRBV12-5	CASGSPGTGSYEQYF	TGTGCTAGTGGTTCCCCCGGGACAGGGTCCTACGAGCAGTACTTC
TRBD1	TRBJ1-5	-	TRBV6-1	CASSEFGQGPQPQHF	TGTGCCAGCAGTGAATTTGGACAGGGACCTCAGCCCCAGCATTTT
-	TRBJ1-1	-	TRBV28	CASSSRTENTEAFF	TGTGCCAGCAGTTCCAGGACAGAGAACACTGAAGCTTTCTTT
-	TRBJ1-2	-	TRBV18	CASSPGVGNANYGYTF	TGTGCCAGCTCACCAGGAGTAGGGAATGCTAACTATGGCTACACCTTC
-	TRBJ2-7	-	TRBV30	CAWSPGRVAYEQYF	TGTGCCTGGAGTCCCGGCAGGGTGGCCTACGAGCAGTACTTC
-	TRBJ1-5	-	TRBV15	CATSRFQGNNQPQHF	TGTGCCACCAGCAGATTCCAGGGTAACAATCAGCCCCAGCATTTT
TRBD1	TRBJ1-1	-	TRBV4-2	CASSQRTGGTEAFF	TGTGCCAGCAGCCAACGAACAGGGGGCACTGAAGCTTTCTTT
-	TRBJ2-3	few	TRBV11-2	CASSLDLASTDTQYF	TGTGCCAGCAGCTTAGATCTAGCTAGCACAGATACGCAGTATTTT
-	TRBJ2-3	-	TRBV11-3	CASSFSYSPTDTQYF	TGTGCCAGCAGCTTTAGTTACAGTCCCACAGATACGCAGTATTTT
-	TRBJ2-2	-	TRBV12-5	CASGLEHPLFF	TGTGCTAGTGGTTTAGAACATCCCCTGTTTTTT
TRBD1	TRBJ2-2	-	TRBV5-1	CASSLEGTALNTGELFF	TGCGCCAGCAGCTTGGAGGGGACAGCCCTTAACACCGGGGAGCTGTTTTTT
TRBD2	TRBJ2-2	-	TRBV4-1	CASSQDPPSGSITGELFF	TGCGCCAGCAGCCAAGATCCACCTAGCGGGAGTATCACCGGGGAGCTGTTTTTT
-	TRBJ1-1	-	TRBV6-6	CASSPRGTARNTEAFF	TGTGCCAGCTCCCCGAGGGGGACGGCGCGGAACACTGAAGCTTTCTTT
-	TRBJ1-2	-	TRBV28	CASSQARADYGYTF	TGTGCCAGCAGTCAAGCCAGGGCCGATTATGGCTACACCTTC
TRBD2	TRBJ2-3	-	TRBV19	CASSTGTSGYTQYF	TGTGCCAGTAGTACCGGGACTAGCGGCTATACGCAGTATTTT
-	TRBJ2-7	-	TRBV5-4	CASSWGGVIYEQYF	TGTGCCAGCAGCTGGGGCGGGGTAATCTACGAGCAGTACTTC
-	TRBJ2-3	-	TRBV2	CASRPGFNLNTDTQYF	TGTGCCAGCAGGCCCGGATTTAATCTGAATACAGATACGCAGTATTTT
TRBD2	TRBJ2-5	-	TRBV18	CASSPGTSGTETQYF	TGTGCCAGCTCACCAGGAACTAGCGGGACAGAGACCCAGTACTTC
TRBD2	TRBJ2-1	-	TRBV7-2	CASSLAGGYSFEQFF	TGTGCCAGCAGCTTAGCGGGAGGGTATAGCTTTGAGCAGTTCTTC
-	TRBJ1-2	-	TRBV6-6	CASSFMGTGYGYTF	TGTGCCAGCAGTTTCATGGGGACGGGTTATGGCTACACCTTC
TRBD2	TRBJ2-1	-	TRBV5-1	CASSLPSGVDEQFF	TGCGCCAGCAGCTTACCTAGCGGGGTGGATGAGCAGTTCTTC
-	TRBJ2-3	-	TRBV10-3	CAISLGQYTDTQYF	TGTGCCATCAGTTTAGGACAGTACACAGATACGCAGTATTTT
TRBD1	TRBJ1-4	-	TRBV7-8	CASSTGGSNEKLFF	TGTGCCAGCAGCACAGGGGGTTCTAATGAAAAACTGTTTTTT
-	TRBJ2-1	-	TRBV6-1	CASSEFGNEQFF	TGTGCCAGCAGTGAATTCGGTAATGAGCAGTTCTTC
-	TRBJ1-5	-	TRBV7-9	CASSQTDSNQPQHF	TGTGCCAGCAGCCAAACAGATAGCAATCAGCCCCAGCATTTT
-	TRBJ1-4	-	TRBV29-1	CSVEDGGNEKLFF	TGCAGCGTTGAAGATGGGGGCAATGAAAAACTGTTTTTT
-	TRBJ1-2	-	TRBV19	CASSIGVGLNYGYTF	TGTGCCAGTAGTATCGGTGTCGGACTAAACTATGGCTACACCTTC
-	TRBJ1-5	-	TRBV9	CASSPDGRNQPQHF	TGTGCCAGCAGCCCAGACGGCCGCAATCAGCCCCAGCATTTT
-	TRBJ2-4	few	TRBV9	CASSVRGGNIQYF	TGTGCCAGCAGCGTACGCGGAGGGAACATTCAGTACTTC
-	TRBJ2-1	once	TRBV27	CASSASSHNEQFF	TGTGCCAGCAGTGCCTCCTCTCACAATGAGCAGTTCTTC
TRBD1	TRBJ1-5	-	TRBV5-1	CASSPGTDQPQHF	TGCGCCAGCAGCCCGGGGACAGATCAGCCCCAGCATTTT
-	TRBJ1-3	-	TRBV5-1	CASSLFSGAGNTIYF	TGCGCCAGCAGCTTGTTTTCAGGGGCAGGAAACACCATATATTTT
-	TRBJ2-7	-	TRBV9	CASSAEPAFSYEQYF	TGTGCCAGCAGCGCAGAACCGGCCTTCTCCTACGAGCAGTACTTC
TRBD2	TRBJ2-7	-	TRBV6-1	CASSDGSGASSYEQYF	TGTGCCAGCAGTGACGGTAGCGGGGCAAGCTCCTACGAGCAGTACTTC
TRBD2	TRBJ2-1	-	TRBV7-2	CASSPGLAGVNEQFF	TGTGCCAGCAGCCCGGGACTAGCGGGAGTCAATGAGCAGTTCTTC
TRBD2	TRBJ2-1	-	TRBV9	CASSVGGLAGAAEQFF	TGTGCCAGCAGCGTAGGAGGGCTAGCGGGAGCCGCTGAGCAGTTCTTC
-	TRBJ2-2	-	TRBV15	CATSRDTRSNTGELFF	TGTGCCACCAGCAGAGATACCAGGAGTAACACCGGGGAGCTGTTTTTT
-	TRBJ2-1	-	TRBV19	CASSIGGGYNEQFF	TGTGCCAGTAGTATTGGTGGGGGGTACAATGAGCAGTTCTTC
TRBD2	TRBJ2-1	-	TRBV19	CASSIRFEAGGVYNEQFF	TGTGCCAGTAGTATTCGGTTCGAGGCGGGAGGGGTGTACAATGAGCAGTTCTTC
-	TRBJ2-2	-	TRBV19	CACIGVIPGELFF	TGTGCCTGTATAGGGGTTATTCCCGGGGAGCTGTTTTTT
TRBD2	TRBJ2-7	-	TRBV5-8	CASRTSGSPYEQYF	TGTGCCAGCCGAACTAGCGGGAGTCCGTACGAGCAGTACTTC
-	TRBJ2-7	-	TRBV14	CASSPSGARSYEQYF	TGTGCCAGCAGTCCTTCGGGGGCAAGGTCCTACGAGCAGTACTTC
TRBD2	TRBJ2-1	-	TRBV11-1	CASSILAGPRNEQFF	TGTGCCAGCAGCATCCTAGCGGGGCCCCGCAATGAGCAGTTCTTC
TRBD2	TRBJ2-1	-	TRBV2	CASSLNKRELYNEQFF	TGTGCCAGCAGCCTGAATAAGCGGGAGTTATACAATGAGCAGTTCTTC
-	TRBJ2-3	-	TRBV19	CASSGSTLRTDTQYF	TGTGCCAGTAGTGGTTCTACTCTTAGGACAGATACGCAGTATTTT
TRBD1	TRBJ1-1	-	TRBV18	CASSRGTGGGSEAFF	TGTGCCAGCTCACGTGGGACAGGGGGAGGGTCTGAAGCTTTCTTT
TRBD2	TRBJ2-7	-	TRBV7-9	CASSREGLAGAYEQYF	TGTGCCAGCAGCAGAGAGGGACTAGCGGGGGCCTACGAGCAGTACTTC
TRBD1	TRBJ2-3	-	TRBV27	CASKFSGQVEADTQYF	TGTGCCAGCAAGTTTTCAGGACAGGTGGAGGCAGATACGCAGTATTTT
-	TRBJ1-2	-	TRBV6-6	CASIMDSQNYYGYTF	TGTGCCAGCATTATGGACAGCCAGAACTACTATGGCTACACCTTC
-	TRBJ2-3	-	TRBV18	CASSSETSTDTQYF	TGTGCCAGCTCATCAGAAACTAGCACAGATACGCAGTATTTT
TRBD2	TRBJ2-7	-	TRBV27	CATGRGYRTEQYF	TGTGCCACCGGGAGGGGCTACCGGACCGAGCAGTACTTC
-	TRBJ2-5	-	TRBV6-1	CASSSETQYF	TGTGCCAGCAGTTCAGAGACCCAGTACTTC